This entry is about one T cell receptor (beta chain). Its antigen is unknown. This entry belongs to a study of cytomegalovirus exposure and HLA in healthy donors. Study-wide findings and caveats: Later work associated fewer than 20,000 TCR beta sequences with HLA alleles at 0.05 false discovery rate. For most TCR sequences rarity was the rule, although some public TCRs occurred in many donors. CMV serostatus alone was available as immune exposure information.

Per the germline V gene, CDR1 is SGHTA and CDR2 is FQGNSA. V dropped 5 bases and J dropped 1; count of bases not matched to a gene: 3. The CDR3 consists of 16 residues. PCR was performed using 60 Vbeta and 13 Jbeta primers. Repertoires were generated with immunoSEQ multiplex PCR, while TCRdb's copy carries only in-frame clones and drops some. Here the sample spans around 150,000 clones, about 60% being singletons. This clonotype was obtained from a woman aged 55-70 years in good health and CMV-seropositive. This sequence joins TRBV7-2 and TRBJ2-2; 11 bases are a match to TRBD2. The sample taken for sequencing was PBMCs. In DNA, the CDR3 is TGTGCCAGCAGCCGCGGGACTAGCGGGAACACCGGGGAGCTGTTTTTT. This sequence encodes CASSRGTSGNTGELFF.